The 24 T cell receptor beta chains listed next were all sequenced from one sample in a study of regulatory T cells in long-lasting Graves disease. Time point noted: persistent/refractory GD, antithyroid drugs over 5 years with positive TRAb. Construction of the TCR library relied on RNA isolated from PBMCs. Arm-PCR of CDR3 regions and iRepertoire HTBI primers were used to build TCR beta libraries. In TCRdb, the multiplex PCR reads were re-called with MiXCR into one record per CDR3 protein. The sample holds hundreds of thousands of distinct CDR3 sequences; about 20% are singletons and the top ten take about a fifth. The material was peripheral blood mononuclear cells (PBMCs), obtained when the disease was refractory, from a patient treated with antithyroid drugs. The receptors originated from a female donor with Graves disease.

The gene calls are TRBV20-1 and TRBJ2-1, with no clear D. The germline gives CDR1 DFQATT, CDR2 SNEGSKA (reference sequence). The CDR3 sequence is 13 residues long. The V gene lost 6 bases and the J gene lost 9 bases, with 18 bases spanning the gap. CDR3 residues: CSAPKVGGGEQFF. Written as DNA, the CDR3 is TGCAGTGCCCCAAAAGTGGGCGGTGGTGAGCAGTTCTTC.

This clonotype has more than one count but fewer than ten. The V gene is TRBV6-2 or TRBV6-3, the J gene TRBJ2-5; TRBD2 agrees at 9 bases. The CDR3 has 15 residues. From germline, CDR1 is MNHEY and CDR2 SVGEGT. Unmatched junction bases numbered 4, after V lost 2 bases and J lost 3 bases. CDR3 sequence: CASSYPLAGEETQYF. CDR3 nucleotides: TGTGCCAGCAGTTACCCCTTAGCGGGAGAAGAGACCCAGTACTTC.

There are a few counts of this clonotype. The chain joins TRBV14 to TRBJ1-4; D is possibly TRBD1 (5 bases). The CDR3 consists of 13 residues. Trimming cost V 1 base and J 10 bases, with 10 bases left between them. Germline assignment: CDR1 SGHDN and CDR2 FVKESK. DNA for the CDR3: TGTGCCAGCAGCCAAGCAGGGCGAGGAAAACTGTTTTTT. Translating gives CASSQAGRGKLFF.

With respect to this clonotype: The conserved final phenylalanine or tryptophan is absent from the CDR3, which likely points to a read error. The chain is built from TRBV10-3 and TRBJ2-7, with a weak D call TRBD1 (5 bases). Trimming took 3 bases from V and 3 from J, leaving 9 bases between them. Looked up from germline, CDR1 is ENHRY and CDR2 is SYGVKD. CDR3 length: 13 residues. Here the CDR3 DNA reads TGTGCCATCAGTGAAGCAGGGATCTACGAGCAGTACCTC. Translating it yields CAISEAGIYEQYL.

This clonotype has a count of ten or more. The chain is built from TRBV12-3 or TRBV12-4 and TRBJ1-1; unclear D gene. The CDR3 is made up of 15 amino acids. V was shortened by 3 bases and J by 0 bases, with 11 bases between the two germline ends. CDR3 region: CASSFAGLLNTEAFF. DNA of the CDR3: TGTGCCAGCAGTTTCGCAGGCCTTCTGAACACTGAAGCTTTCTTT.

This clonotype was seen a handful of times. V and J are TRBV3-1 and TRBJ2-5, with TRBD1 as a possible D gene (6 bases). This CDR3 has 17 residues. Looked up from germline, CDR1 is LGHDT and CDR2 is YNNKEL (reference sequence). V lost 1 base to trimming and J lost 3 bases, with 18 bases between them. CDR3 region: CASSQGVVGAGEETQYF. CDR3 DNA sequence: TGTGCCAGCAGCCAAGGGGTAGTGGGGGCCGGGGAAGAGACCCAGTACTTC.

This clonotype has just a few counts. The chain recombines TRBV30 with TRBJ2-5, with a weak D call TRBD2 (5 bases). Germline V gives CDR1 GTSNPN, CDR2 SVGIG (reference sequence). CDR3 length: 12 amino acids. Trimming pared 6 bases from V and 9 bases from J, leaving 17 bases between. The CDR3 loop reads CACLSAGIPQYF. The CDR3 DNA reads as TGTGCCTGCCTATCTGCCGGGATACCCCAGTACTTC. Full variable domain (missing parts from reference TRBV30 and TRBJ2-5): SQTIHQWPATLVQPVGSPLSLECTVEGTSNPNLYWYRQAAGRGLQLLFYSVGIGQISSEVPQNLSASRPQDRQFILSSKKLLLSDSGFYLCACLSAGIPQYFGPGTRLLVL.

This chain links TRBV6-1 with TRBJ1-2; D is possibly TRBD1 (5 bases). The germline CDR1 and CDR2 sequences are MNHNS and SASEGT. The CDR3 is 13 amino acids. Trimming shortened V by 5 bases and J by 4 bases, and 11 bases separated the two germline ends. The chain's CDR3 is CASSRDSGYGYTF. CDR3 DNA sequence: TGTGCCAGCAGTCGCGACAGTGGCTATGGCTACACCTTC.

This clonotype was seen many times. J is TRBJ1-1 and V is TRBV6-5, with a possible D match to TRBD1 (5 bases). This CDR3 spans 15 amino acids. Germline V gives CDR1 MNHEY, CDR2 SVGAGI. V lost 0 bases, J lost 1 base, and 9 bases lay in between. As DNA, the CDR3 is TGTGCCAGCAGTTACTCCAAGGGGACGAACACTGAAGCTTTCTTT. Translating gives CASSYSKGTNTEAFF.

The chain uses TRBV27 and TRBJ2-1, with 8 bases lining up with TRBD2. V shed 5 bases, J shed 6 bases, and the junction held 12 bases outside the gene matches. The CDR3 contains 16 residues. Germline loops: CDR1 MNHEY, CDR2 SMNVEV (reference sequence). The CDR3 DNA is TGTGCCAGCAGTATAATAGCGGGGATGGGCTCCAATGAGCAGTTCTTC. This codes for CASSIIAGMGSNEQFF.

As regards this clonotype: Compared with germline, one end of the junction differs, possibly owing to a read error. The CDR3 reads CASSLAGVEAQYF. DNA of the CDR3: TGTGCTAGCAGCCTTGCAGGGGTGGAGGCCCAGTACTTC. V usage is TRBV7-7 and J usage is TRBJ2-5, with TRBD1 as a possible D gene (6 bases). CDR1 is SSHAT and CDR2 is FNYEAQ in the germline V gene (reference sequence). The CDR3 runs to 13 residues.

The sample holds a few counts of this clonotype. The chain employs TRBV20-1 and TRBJ1-1, with TRBD1 matching over 8 bases. Germline CDR1 reads DFQATT; CDR2 reads SNEGSKA (reference sequence). J was trimmed by 0 bases and V by 3 bases; bases with no gene match: 3. The CDR3 runs to 14 residues. The CDR3 sequence: CSASVRGLNTEAFF. Written as DNA, the CDR3 is TGCAGTGCTAGTGTCAGGGGGCTGAACACTGAAGCTTTCTTT.

The CDR3 region is CAWSASIRGASGGYTF. The CDR3 coding sequence is TGTGCCTGGAGTGCCTCCATAAGGGGTGCCTCCGGGGGCTACACCTTC. The chain couples TRBV30 to TRBJ1-2, with a possible D match to TRBD1 (5 bases). Trimming took 1 base from V and 8 from J, leaving 23 bases between them. Germline V lookup: CDR1 GTSNPN, CDR2 SVGIG (reference sequence). The CDR3 totals 16 residues.

Comments on this clonotype: Without the conserved terminal phenylalanine or tryptophan, this CDR3 likely stems from a read error. The CDR3 DNA reads TGTGCCAGCAGCCCATCCTCTACTTCCTACGAGCAGTACCTC. Translating it yields CASSPSSTSYEQYL. The gene calls are TRBV7-2 and TRBJ2-7; D is undetermined. The germline gives CDR1 SGHTA, CDR2 FQGNSA. The CDR3 is 14 amino acids. V lost 5 bases and J 1 base, leaving 12 bases between the germline ends.

This clonotype was detected many times. The J gene is TRBJ1-1, the V gene TRBV6-1; perhaps TRBD1 as D (5 bases). CDR1 MNHNS and CDR2 SASEGT come from the germline V gene. The V end lost 6 bases, the J end lost 5 bases, and 16 bases lay between the germline ends. This CDR3 spans 14 amino acids. As DNA, the CDR3 is TGTGCCAGCAGGGTCAGGGCCTTTGGGACTGAAGCTTTCTTT. Amino acids: CASRVRAFGTEAFF.

Ten or more counts support this clonotype. The V call is TRBV10-2, the J call TRBJ2-7; TRBD1 aligns across 9 bases. Germline values: CDR1 WSHSY, CDR2 SAAADI. The CDR3 spans 15 residues. The junction had 7 bases not matched to a gene; V was cut back by 6 bases and J by 1 base. The CDR3 nucleotides are TGCGCCAGCAGAGCTACAGGGGGCTGGTCCTACGAGCAGTACTTC. Translated, it gives CASRATGGWSYEQYF.

V and J are TRBV10-3 and TRBJ2-1; 7 bases match TRBD2. The CDR3 consists of 17 residues. Germline V gene lookup returns CDR1 ENHRY and CDR2 SYGVKD. V dropped 11 bases and J dropped 0; count of bases not matched to a gene: 16. The CDR3 DNA sequence: TGTGCCTCCGACCCCGGGTCTAGCGGCCGCTCCTACAATGAGCAGTTCTTC. Protein: CASDPGSSGRSYNEQFF.

The chain is built from TRBV7-2 and TRBJ2-5, with D hard to call. The CDR3 spans 14 residues. CDR1 and CDR2 (germline): SGHTA, FQGNSA. V shed 1 base and J shed 5 bases, with 11 bases lying between them. DNA for the CDR3: TGTGCCAGCAGCTTAGATCTGGGTAGGGAGACCCAGTACTTC. Protein sequence: CASSLDLGRETQYF.

This clonotype was recorded many times. This chain connects TRBV2 to TRBJ2-5, with TRBD1 matching over 7 bases. This CDR3 region has 15 residues. V shed 2 bases, J shed 5 bases, and the junction held 8 bases outside the gene matches. Germline V lookup: CDR1 SNHLY, CDR2 FYNNEI. The DNA for the CDR3 is TGTGCCAGCAGTGAAATTGGGACAGACGCGGAGACCCAGTACTTC. Its translation is CASSEIGTDAETQYF.

In the case of this clonotype: This sequence may be a read error, since a much larger clone differs from it by one base. This chain uses TRBV7-9 with TRBJ2-2; tentatively, D is TRBD1 (6 bases). The CDR3 runs 14 residues. Germline V gives CDR1 SEHNR, CDR2 FQNEAQ (reference sequence). The chain's CDR3 is CGSSQQGFTGELFF. CDR3 sequence (DNA): TGTGGCAGCAGTCAACAGGGTTTCACCGGGGAGCTGTTTTTT.

This clonotype was seen a handful of times. The chain uses TRBV3-1 and TRBJ2-2, with D possibly being TRBD2 (5 bases). The CDR3 has 16 amino acids. Deletions cut 0 bases from V and 6 bases from J, with 14 bases between. Germline V CDR1 and CDR2: LGHDT, YNNKEL (reference sequence). CDR3 bases: TGTGCCAGCAGCCAAGACTGGAGGAGTTTCGCCGGGGAGCTGTTTTTT. This gives the protein CASSQDWRSFAGELFF.

The gene calls are TRBV7-2 and TRBJ2-5; 10 nucleotides match TRBD2. The germline gives CDR1 SGHTA, CDR2 FQGNSA. This CDR3 region has 17 residues. Trimming at V came to 5 bases and at J to 6 bases, leaving 15 bases not matched to a gene. The CDR3 spells CASSQQGSSGSGQTQYF. The CDR3 DNA follows: TGTGCCAGCAGCCAACAGGGTTCTAGCGGGAGTGGACAGACCCAGTACTTC.

This clonotype was picked up a small number of times. As DNA, the CDR3 is TGCAGTGCTACAAAACGGACTAGCGGGAGGGATGAGCAGTTCTTC. Amino acid sequence: CSATKRTSGRDEQFF. The V call is TRBV20-1, the J call TRBJ2-4; TRBD2 agrees at 15 bases. Gene TRBJ2-1 matches the end of the DNA better, so the J call may be wrong. The CDR3 runs to 15 residues. In germline, CDR1 is DFQATT, CDR2 SNEGSKA (reference sequence).

The chain combines TRBV5-5 with TRBJ2-5, with 8 bases aligning to TRBD2. The V gene end was trimmed by 3 bases and the J gene end by 1 base; junction bases not matched to a gene: 8. This CDR3 region has 16 residues. Germline V CDR1 and CDR2: SGHKS, YYEKEE (reference sequence). As DNA, the CDR3 is TGTGCCAGCAGCTCACTTACCACTAGCGGCCAAGAGACCCAGTACTTC. Protein product: CASSSLTTSGQETQYF. Combining the CDR3 with reference TRBV5-5 and TRBJ2-5 gives the whole variable domain DAGVTQSPTHLIKTRGQQVTLRCSPISGHKSVSWYQQVLGQGPQFIFQYYEKEERGRGNFPDRFSARQFPNYSSELNVNALLLGDSALYLCASSSLTTSGQETQYFGPGTRLLVL.